The entry below describes one TCR beta chain. Its target is unknown. These data are taken from a study of T cell responses to AZD1222 COVID-19 vaccine. Findings and limits, study-wide: The donors showed a predominance of white British ancestry and of females, with possible underestimation of clonal diversity.

The CDR3 runs 15 residues. J lost 3 bases, V lost 6 bases, and 4 bases had no gene match. Germline CDR1 reads SNHLY; CDR2 reads FYNNEI. The table came from immunoSEQ multiplex PCR; TCRdb's copy has only in-frame clones and leaves some out. The repertoire holds around 100,000 clones, with about 88% as singletons. V is TRBV2 and J is TRBJ2-2; TRBD2 aligns across 10 bases. The sample was peripheral blood, taken on day 0 of AZD1222 vaccination. The TCR sequence derives from an adult in good health. The CDR3 sequence: CASRLAGGDTGELFF. Written as DNA, the CDR3 is TGTGCCAGCAGGTTAGCGGGAGGAGACACCGGGGAGCTGTTTTTT.